This section outlines one T cell receptor beta chain sequence together with its context. V lost 1 base to trimming and J lost 14 bases; unmatched junction nucleotides: 10. The length of the CDR3 is 13 residues. CDR1 is SGHTA and CDR2 is FQGNSA in the germline V gene. TCRdb reprocessed the 5' RACE reads via MiXCR and lists one record per CDR3 protein. This table holds a few hundred thousand distinct CDR3 sequences, 20% found once. The sample comes from a study of CD8 T cells in ankylosing spondylitis. The V and J genes are TRBV7-2 and TRBJ1-1, with 7 bases lining up with TRBD1. This receptor was obtained from a male donor with ankylosing spondylitis or in good health (not recorded which). Sequenced: blood, either unsorted or a sorted T cell fraction (not recorded which). The CDR3 protein is CASSLDLGDRVFF. CDR3 nucleotide sequence: TGTGCCAGCAGCTTAGATTTGGGCGACAGGGTCTTCTTT.